The present TCR beta chain was sequenced within a study of blood T cells in healthy people across ages. Isolating PBMCs gave at least 7 million of these cells per sample. The use of a sample-barcoded 5' primer and a J-beta primer mix characterized a second PCR of about 6 to 12 cycles. Each CDR3 protein is one row after TCRdb ran MiXCR on the 5' RACE reads. The sample records hundreds of thousands of distinct CDR3 sequences, about 30% being singletons. This clonotype has a single count. Its target is not known. It may be a read error: a sequence one base away is much more abundant. Study-wide results and caveats: There was a strong correlation between TCR beta diversity and naive T cell percentage.

V was pared by 0 bases and J by 6 bases, with 16 bases between. Germline V gives CDR1 SGHRS, CDR2 YFSETQ. This CDR3 spans 16 amino acids. This TCR came from a woman older than 75 in good health. Sequencing was performed on blood. The chain links TRBV5-1 to TRBJ2-1, with a possible D match to TRBD2 (7 bases). The chain's CDR3 is CASSLGVGGPSNEQFF. CDR3 DNA: TGCGCCAGCAGCTTGGGAGTGGGGGGGCCGAGCAATGAGCAGTTCTTC.